This is a list of T cell receptor beta chains from one sample in a study of T cells in Graves' hyperthyroidism and ophthalmopathy. TCRdb re-called the multiplex PCR reads through MiXCR, storing one row per CDR3 protein. The sample contains hundreds of thousands of distinct CDR3 sequences, roughly 14% of which appear only once. The sample taken for sequencing was blood. These receptors were taken from a man younger than 35 with Graves' ophthalmopathy. Both conserved end residues are part of each CDR3. The D gene is left open where the match is weak. Size tells how often a clone was seen (once, few, many) or the class of an expanded clone, and some rows leave it out.

j_call clone_size d_call v_call cdr3_aa cdr3_nt
TRBJ2-7 many - TRBV11-2 CASSLVPGEQYF TGTGCCAGCAGCTTAGTCCCAGGCGAGCAGTACTTC
TRBJ2-7 many TRBD1 TRBV7-6 CASSLALQGHEQYF TGTGCCAGCAGCTTAGCTTTACAGGGGCACGAGCAGTACTTC
TRBJ2-3 - TRBD2 TRBV3-1 CASSQDGTSGRKGADTQYF TGTGCCAGCAGCCAAGACGGGACTAGCGGGAGGAAAGGGGCAGATACGCAGTATTTT
TRBJ2-6 many - TRBV12-3/TRBV12-4 CASRRLEAGANVLTF TGTGCCAGCAGACGACTAGAAGCTGGGGCCAACGTCCTGACTTTC
TRBJ2-1 many TRBD1 TRBV7-9 CASSLEGKLDRGYNEQFF TGTGCCAGCAGCTTAGAAGGCAAGTTGGACAGGGGCTACAATGAGCAGTTCTTC
TRBJ1-5 few TRBD1 TRBV6-1 CASSSRVGTGSGQPQHF TGTGCCAGCAGCAGCAGGGTTGGGACAGGTTCGGGACAGCCCCAGCATTTT
TRBJ2-5 few TRBD2 TRBV10-2 CASSGGGRETQYF TGCGCCAGCAGTGGCGGGGGTAGGGAGACCCAGTACTTC
TRBJ2-3 many TRBD2 TRBV24-1 CATSELTSGPTDTQYF TGTGCCACCAGTGAGTTGACTAGCGGGCCTACTGATACGCAGTATTTT
TRBJ1-2 many - TRBV6-5 CASSSQVGNGYTF TGTGCCAGCAGTTCCCAAGTCGGAAATGGCTACACCTTC
TRBJ2-7 - - TRBV9 CASSNSGYEQYF TGTGCCAGCAGCAACTCGGGGTACGAGCAGTACTTC
TRBJ1-2 many TRBD1 TRBV7-2 CASSVGQGAGYGYTF TGTGCCAGCAGCGTTGGACAGGGGGCGGGCTATGGCTACACCTTC
TRBJ2-7 many TRBD2 TRBV12-3/TRBV12-4 CASSLGQLTSGRFTVYEQYF TGTGCCAGCAGCCTGGGACAACTGACTAGCGGGCGCTTTACAGTCTACGAGCAGTACTTC
TRBJ1-6 - - TRBV19 CASKGSNNSPLHF TGTGCCAGTAAAGGCAGCAATAATTCACCCCTCCACTTT
TRBJ2-7 many - TRBV30 CASKGGSAYEQYF TGTGCCTCCAAGGGCGGGTCAGCCTACGAGCAGTACTTC
TRBJ1-1 - TRBD1 TRBV20-1 CSARGPTGHEVAFF TGCAGTGCTAGGGGCCCGACAGGGCACGAGGTAGCTTTCTTT
TRBJ1-5 few - TRBV19 CASTGTPGSNQPQHF TGTGCCAGTACCGGGACTCCCGGATCAAATCAGCCCCAGCATTTT
TRBJ2-7 few - TRBV29-1 CSVEERGSPAYEQYF TGCAGCGTTGAGGAAAGGGGAAGCCCCGCCTACGAGCAGTACTTC
TRBJ2-7 many - TRBV18 CASSPRQISYEQYF TGTGCCAGCTCACCACGGCAAATCTCCTACGAGCAGTACTTC
TRBJ2-7 many - TRBV6-1 CASSWSKLSSYEQYF TGTGCCAGCAGCTGGTCTAAACTCAGCTCCTACGAGCAGTACTTC
TRBJ2-7 - - TRBV5-1 CASSTRPGGGEQYF TGCGCCAGCAGCACACGACCCGGGGGCGGGGAGCAGTACTTC
TRBJ2-2 many - TRBV7-9 CASSLEIGRGGPANTGELFF TGTGCCAGCAGCTTAGAAATCGGGCGAGGCGGACCCGCGAACACCGGGGAGCTGTTTTTT
TRBJ1-2 - - TRBV2 CAGSEVCGYTF TGTGCCGGCAGTGAAGTCTGTGGCTACACCTTC
TRBJ1-6 - - TRBV11-2 CASSRAGASPLHF TGTGCCAGCAGCCGGGCAGGGGCCTCACCCCTCCACTTT
TRBJ2-7 many - TRBV29-1 CSVESGQGGSYEQYF TGCAGCGTTGAATCAGGGCAGGGTGGCTCCTACGAGCAGTACTTC
TRBJ2-3 many - TRBV29-1 CSVQAGGTDTQYF TGCAGCGTACAGGCAGGGGGCACAGATACGCAGTATTTT
TRBJ2-7 few - TRBV20-1 CSTGDQGRGLWNEQCF TGCAGTACTGGAGATCAGGGAAGGGGTCTTTGGAACGAGCAGTGCTTC
TRBJ2-3 - - TRBV12-3/TRBV12-4 CASGVAREATDTQYF TGTGCCAGCGGGGTAGCGAGGGAGGCCACAGACACGCAGTATTTT
TRBJ2-7 many - TRBV7-2 CASSFSPGPSYEQYF TGTGCCAGCAGCTTTTCGCCTGGCCCCTCCTACGAGCAGTACTTC
TRBJ2-3 many TRBD2 TRBV7-3 CASSLTLAGAGPMIRTDTQYF TGTGCCAGCAGCTTGACCCTAGCGGGGGCTGGTCCAATGATCCGCACAGATACGCAGTATTTT
TRBJ2-2 many - TRBV7-3 CASSERSRAGTGELFF TGTGCCAGCAGCGAAAGATCCCGGGCGGGCACCGGGGAGCTGTTTTTT
TRBJ2-3 many - TRBV29-1 CSVGPGSDTQYF TGCAGCGTTGGCCCGGGGTCAGATACGCAGTATTTT
TRBJ2-4 many - TRBV2 CASRVTGVGSKNIQYF TGTGCCAGCAGAGTAACAGGTGTTGGATCCAAAAACATTCAGTACTTC
TRBJ1-5 - - TRBV19 CASSMGPGQPQHF TGTGCCAGTAGTATGGGGCCTGGGCAGCCCCAGCATTTT
TRBJ1-5 many - TRBV12-3/TRBV12-4 CASTLTAYSNQPQHF TGTGCCAGCACCCTGACGGCGTATAGCAATCAGCCCCAGCATTTT
TRBJ2-1 many - TRBV3-1 CASSSRPAIEQFF TGTGCCAGCAGTTCCAGACCCGCTATTGAGCAGTTCTTC
TRBJ1-1 once - TRBV5-1 CASSATLANTEAFF TGCGCCAGCAGCGCGACACTCGCGAACACTGAAGCTTTCTTT
TRBJ1-2 - TRBD1 TRBV4-1 CASSQTGQGSYGYTF TGCGCCAGCAGCCAAACGGGACAGGGTAGCTATGGCTACACCTTC